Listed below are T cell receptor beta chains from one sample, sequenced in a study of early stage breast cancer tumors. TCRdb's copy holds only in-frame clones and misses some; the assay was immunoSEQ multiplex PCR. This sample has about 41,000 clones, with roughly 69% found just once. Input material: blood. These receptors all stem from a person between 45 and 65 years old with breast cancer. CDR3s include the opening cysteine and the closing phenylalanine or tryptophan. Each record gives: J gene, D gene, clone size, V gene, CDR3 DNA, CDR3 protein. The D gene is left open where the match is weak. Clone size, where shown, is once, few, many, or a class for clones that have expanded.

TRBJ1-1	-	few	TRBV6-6	TGTGCCAGCAGTCCGACAGAAATGAACACTGAAGCTTTCTTT	CASSPTEMNTEAFF
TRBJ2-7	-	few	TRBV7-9	TGTGCCAGCAGCTTGATGACAGGAGCCTACGAGCAGTACTTC	CASSLMTGAYEQYF
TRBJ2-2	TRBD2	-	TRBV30	TGTGCCTGGAGCCCTAAACTAGCGGGGGGCCCGAACACCGGGGAGCTGTTTTTT	CAWSPKLAGGPNTGELFF
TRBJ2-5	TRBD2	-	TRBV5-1	TGCGCCAGCAGCTCGGGGACTAGTGCTGAGACCCAGTACTTC	CASSSGTSAETQYF
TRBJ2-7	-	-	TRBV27	TGTGCCAGCACTAGTCTTTCGATCAGGGAAAGAACCGAGCAGTACTTC	CASTSLSIRERTEQYF
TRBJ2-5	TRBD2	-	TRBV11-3	TGTGCCAGCAGCTTAGGTACCGGGGACTATCAAGAGACCCAGTACTTC	CASSLGTGDYQETQYF
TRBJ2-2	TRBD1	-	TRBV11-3	TGTGCCAGCAGCTTAGGACGGACAGGGTACACCGGGGAGCTGTTTTTT	CASSLGRTGYTGELFF
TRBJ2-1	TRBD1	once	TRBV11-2	TGTGCCAGCAGCCCAGGACAGGGGGGGTTTAATGAGCAGTTCTTC	CASSPGQGGFNEQFF
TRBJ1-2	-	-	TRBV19	TGTGCCAGTAGTATGAACCTACAGGGTGGAGGCTACACCTTC	CASSMNLQGGGYTF
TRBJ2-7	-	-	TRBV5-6	TGTGCCAGCAGCCAGACAGTCTACGAGCAGTACTTC	CASSQTVYEQYF
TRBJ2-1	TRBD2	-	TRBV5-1	TGCGCCAGCAGGCCTCAGACTAGCGGGAGCTACAATGAGCAGTTCTTC	CASRPQTSGSYNEQFF
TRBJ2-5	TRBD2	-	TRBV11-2	TGTGCCAGCAGCCCTAGCGGGGGGGCCCTAGAGACCCAGTACTTC	CASSPSGGALETQYF
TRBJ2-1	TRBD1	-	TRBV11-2	TGTGCCAGCAGCCCCGGGGGACAGGGTTACAATGAGCAGTTCTTC	CASSPGGQGYNEQFF
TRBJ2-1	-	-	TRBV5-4	TGTGCCAGCAGCTTGGGGACTCCCTACAATGAGCAGTTCTTC	CASSLGTPYNEQFF
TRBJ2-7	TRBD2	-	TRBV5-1	TGCGCCAGCAGCTTGAATGGACTAGCGGGGACCCAAGGCGAGCAGTACTTC	CASSLNGLAGTQGEQYF
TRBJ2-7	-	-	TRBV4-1	TGCGCCAGCAGCCAAGATTGGGCTTCCCGCTCCTACGAGCAGTACTTC	CASSQDWASRSYEQYF
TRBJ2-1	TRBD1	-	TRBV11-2	TGTGCCAGCAGCTCCGGACAGGGCGGCAATGAGCAGTTCTTC	CASSSGQGGNEQFF
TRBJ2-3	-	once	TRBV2	TGTGCCAGCACCAGCGGTACTAGCACAGATACGCAGTATTTT	CASTSGTSTDTQYF
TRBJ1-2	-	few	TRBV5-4	TGTGCCAGCAGCTTGACTGGACACTCTAACTATGGCTACACCTTC	CASSLTGHSNYGYTF
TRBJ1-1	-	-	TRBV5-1	TGCGCCAGCAGTCCCGGGAATGAAGCTTTCTTT	CASSPGNEAFF
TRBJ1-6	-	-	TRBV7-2	TGTGCCAGCAGCTTAACAGGGAAAGTGACCCTCCACTTT	CASSLTGKVTLHF
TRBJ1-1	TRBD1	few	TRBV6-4	TGTGCCAGCAGAGGGGGCGGAGGGACTGAAGCTTTCTTT	CASRGGGGTEAFF
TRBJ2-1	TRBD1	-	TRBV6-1	TGTTTAAGCCGGAGAGGACAGGGGGCAAATGAGCAGTTCTTC	CLSRRGQGANEQFF
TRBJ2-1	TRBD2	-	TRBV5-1	TGCGCCAGCAGCCCCCGGGGGGGTAGGGGGAATGAGCAGTTCTTC	CASSPRGGRGNEQFF
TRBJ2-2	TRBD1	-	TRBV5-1	TGCGCCAGCAGCTGGTCGACAGGGACGGACGGGGAGCTGTTTTTT	CASSWSTGTDGELFF
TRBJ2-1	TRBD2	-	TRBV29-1	TGCAGCGTCCTAAGGACTAGCGGGGGAACCTACAATGAGCAGTTCTTC	CSVLRTSGGTYNEQFF
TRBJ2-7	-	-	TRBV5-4	TGTGCCAGCAGCCTACTCTTAGGAGCCGACGAGCAGTACTTC	CASSLLLGADEQYF
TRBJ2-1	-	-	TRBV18	TGTGCCAGCTCACTCCAGGCCCAGTACAATGAGCAGTTCTTC	CASSLQAQYNEQFF
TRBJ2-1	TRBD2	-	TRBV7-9	TGTGCCAGCAGCTTCAGATCCGGGACTAGCGGGAGAAATGAGCAGTTCTTC	CASSFRSGTSGRNEQFF
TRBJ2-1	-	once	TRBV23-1	TGCGCCAGCAGTCAATCGGAAGGGAGCTCCTACAATGAGCAGTTCTTC	CASSQSEGSSYNEQFF
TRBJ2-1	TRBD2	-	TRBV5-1	TGCGCCAGCAGCCTGGAGGCGGGACTAGCGGGGGGGGAGCAGTTCTTC	CASSLEAGLAGGEQFF
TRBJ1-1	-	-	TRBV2	TGTGCCAGCAGGGCCAGGGTTGCGGTGAACACTGAAGCTTTCTTT	CASRARVAVNTEAFF
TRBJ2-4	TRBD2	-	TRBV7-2	TGTGCCAGCAGCTTTGGACTAGCGGGCGCCAAAAACATTCAGTACTTC	CASSFGLAGAKNIQYF
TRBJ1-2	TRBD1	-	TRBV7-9	TGTGCCAGCAGCACCCAGGGACAGGGGGCTGAGGGCTACACCTTC	CASSTQGQGAEGYTF
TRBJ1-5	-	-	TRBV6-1	TGTGCCAGCAGTGGTAGTCAGCCCCAGCATTTT	CASSGSQPQHF
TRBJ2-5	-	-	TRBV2	TGTGCCAGCAGGGCACCCCCGGGGGTTGGAGAGACCCAGTACTTC	CASRAPPGVGETQYF
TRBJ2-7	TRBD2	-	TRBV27	TGTGCCAGTTCGGGTGAACTCGGCCTAGCGGGACTATACGAGCAGTACTTC	CASSGELGLAGLYEQYF
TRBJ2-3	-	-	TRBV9	TGTGCCAGCAGCGTAGGCCACGGGGAGGACTCGTCCCGGCAGTATTTT	CASSVGHGEDSSRQYF
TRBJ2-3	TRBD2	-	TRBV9	TGTGCCAGCAGCGTAGGGGGGGGAGGCGCAGATACGCAGTATTTT	CASSVGGGGADTQYF
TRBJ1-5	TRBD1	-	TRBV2	TGTGCCAGCAGTGAGGGGGGACAGTACAATCAGCCCCAGCATTTT	CASSEGGQYNQPQHF